The clone carrying this T cell receptor (beta chain) was seen a handful of times. What it binds is not known. The data derive from a study of cytomegalovirus exposure and HLA in healthy donors. Study-level points and caveats: The productive fraction for most TCR beta V segments was about 87% or about 30% in an earlier analysis.

V lost 2 bases, J lost 5 bases, and 9 bases lay in between. The CDR3 is 13 amino acids. CDR1 KGHSH and CDR2 LQKENI come from the germline V gene. Vbeta (60) and Jbeta (13) primers were used in the PCR. Repertoires were generated with immunoSEQ multiplex PCR, while TCRdb's copy carries only in-frame clones and drops some. The table lists 95,000 to 150,000 clones, over 15% of them singletons. This chain links TRBV18 with TRBJ2-5; D not certain. This sequence originates from a young woman in good health and CMV-seronegative. Sequenced: PBMCs. CDR3 residues: CASSPFSRETQYF. CDR3 nucleotides: TGTGCCAGCTCACCATTTTCTCGGGAGACCCAGTACTTC.